This T cell receptor beta chain is drawn from a study of T cells in women clearing cervical HPV infection. In the study overall: Case blood was drawn when the lesion was first found; control blood after infection became undetectable.

V shed 3 bases and J shed 5 bases, with 19 bases lying between them. This CDR3 has 15 residues. From germline, CDR1 is DFQATT and CDR2 SNEGSKA (reference sequence). Points on this clone: Its antigen is currently unknown. From the germline J gene comes the end of the CDR3, since the read stops 3 residues before it.

Study results and caveats: TRBV6-7 relative abundance averaged approximately 0.1% in cases and 0.15% to 0.2% in controls.

Method: immunoSEQ multiplex PCR; TCRdb's copy keeps in-frame clones and lacks some. This sample contains some 40,000 clones. This clonotype originated in a woman between 18 and 75 years old with a cervical HPV16 infection that either progressed to CIN3+ or cleared (not recorded which). The chain carries TRBV20-1 and TRBJ2-5; perhaps TRBD2 as D (6 bases). The sequencing sample was made of blood buffy coat. The CDR3 bases that were read are TGCAGTGCTAGGCTTCTGCGGGACTCCCGGGAGACC. Protein sequence: CSARLLRDSRET. The entire CDR3 is CSARLLRDSRETQYF.